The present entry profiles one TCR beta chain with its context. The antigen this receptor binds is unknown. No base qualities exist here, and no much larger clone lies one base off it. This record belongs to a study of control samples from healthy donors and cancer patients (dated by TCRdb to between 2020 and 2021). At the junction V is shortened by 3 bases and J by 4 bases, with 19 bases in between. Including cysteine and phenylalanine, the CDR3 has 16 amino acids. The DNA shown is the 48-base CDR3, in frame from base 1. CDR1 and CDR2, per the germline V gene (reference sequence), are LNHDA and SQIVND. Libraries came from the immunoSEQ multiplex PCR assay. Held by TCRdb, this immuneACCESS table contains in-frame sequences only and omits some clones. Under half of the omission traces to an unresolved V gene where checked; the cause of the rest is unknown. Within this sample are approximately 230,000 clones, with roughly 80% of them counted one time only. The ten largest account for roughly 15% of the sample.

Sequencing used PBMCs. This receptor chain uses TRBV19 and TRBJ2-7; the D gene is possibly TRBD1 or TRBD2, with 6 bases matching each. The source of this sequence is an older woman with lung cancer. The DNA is TGTGCCAGTAGTATTGTAGGGGGGCGTTTTGGATACGAGCAGTACTTC. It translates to CASSIVGGRFGYEQYF. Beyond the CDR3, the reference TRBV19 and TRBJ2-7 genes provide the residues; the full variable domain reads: DGGITQSPKYLFRKEGQNVTLSCEQNLNHDAMYWYRQDPGQGLRLIYYSQIVNDFQKGDIAEGYSVSREKKESFPLTVTSAQKNPTAFYLCASSIVGGRFGYEQYFGPGTRLTVT.